The present T cell receptor (beta chain) was sequenced within a study of PD-1 blockade in classical Hodgkin lymphoma (dated by TCRdb to the early 2020s). Concerning the study at large: Nivolumab dosing was 3 mg/kg intravenously every 2 weeks, continuing until either disease progression or unacceptable toxicity. To define a peripheral blood immune signature of response to PD-1 blockade in classical Hodgkin lymphoma, the study combined TCR beta sequencing with CyTOF.

A remark on this clone: Its recognized antigen is unknown. No much larger clone exists at a distance of one base, and base qualities are not known.

The paper as a whole reports these results and caveats: By C4D1, a significant rise was seen in CD4+ TCR diversity but not in CD8+ TCR diversity (p=0.0027 vs p=0.16), and the rise was most apparent among complete responders (p=0.02). Patients starting nivolumab less than 1 year after ASCT had lower diversity and were excluded from later analyses to avoid confounding by immune reconstitution. Baseline diversity similar to that of newly diagnosed patients was observed in trial patients achieving complete response, whereas significantly lower diversity was observed in partial responders and progressors. Baseline TCR diversity was reported as lower in newly diagnosed patients than in healthy donors, and lower still in relapsed/refractory patients. The study was limited to a single clinical trial cohort, and causes of repertoire differences, possibly disease activity or prior therapy, remained undefined.

Compared with germline, V lacks 0 bases and J lacks 5 bases; bases without a gene match: 4. The germline V gene (reference sequence) gives CDR1 as GTSNPN and CDR2 as SVGIG. The CDR3, cysteine through phenylalanine, is 14 amino acids long. Left in the record is the CDR3 DNA by itself, 42 bases read in frame from the first base. In the paper's terms, the time point label means: cycle 1 day 1 (C1D1), immediately before nivolumab initiation. Every trial patient had relapsed following autologous stem cell transplantation, and prior brentuximab vedotin exposure was what differed among cohorts A, B and C. Using a Miltenyi CD8+ T cell isolation kit, CD8+ T cells were purified from thawed PBMCs through magnetic negative selection. The trial cohort included some 53 patients with relapsed/refractory classical Hodgkin lymphoma, and each patient had a best overall response of complete response, partial response or progressive disease. Trial patients were treated with single-agent nivolumab in the multi-cohort phase II CheckMate 205 trial. Best overall response was determined by an independent review committee according to the 2007 International Working Group response criteria. Trial PBMCs were obtained immediately prior to nivolumab initiation (C1D1) and on therapy at cycle 2 day 1 and cycle 4 day 1. Peripheral blood was collected in 8 mL Vacutainer Cell Preparation Tubes, from which PBMCs were isolated by centrifugation and then cryopreserved. Purified CD4+ and CD8+ fractions were generated only in cases for which an additional PBMC sample was available. Magnetically labelled cells were depleted on LS columns in a quadroMACS separator, and the flow-through was collected as the purified fraction.

Genomic DNA was isolated using the Qiagen DNeasy kit from unsorted PBMCs as well as from negatively selected CD4+ and CD8+ fractions. Amplification of TCR beta CDR3 regions was done by immunoSEQ multiplex PCR with primers that anneal to V and J segments. A synthetic immune receptor repertoire was used to minimize amplification bias, and any residual bias was removed computationally once sequencing was done. The original methods were these. Custom Python scripts were used to quantify repertoire diversity as the Shannon entropy index. Unsorted, CD4+ and CD8+ repertoires were examined separately, except in combined analyses, for which CD4+ and CD8+ sequences were merged in silico. Clonal expansion was defined as a frequency increase of at least 2-fold after treatment compared with C1D1, and clones undetected at baseline were assigned a pseudocount of 0.5. Singleton clones were defined as clones with 0 or 1 copy at C1D1, and non-singleton clones were defined as clones with 2 or more copies. Clones expanded in unsorted samples were annotated as CD4+, CD8+ or unknown by matching protein sequences in sorted samples from the same patient. Wilcoxon tests on paired samples were used to test diversity changes from C1D1 to C4D1. This immuneACCESS table, as held by TCRdb, lists in-frame sequences with V and J called but not all clones. Of the missing ones, under half trace to an unresolved V gene in checked studies; the others have no known cause. V and J calls plus clone size are reproduced from that table; the DNA served to infer D and trimming. This sample lists about 29,000 clones; 70% to 90% were detected once. More than 6.5% of the sample is held by the ten biggest clonotypes.

The V and J genes are TRBV30 and TRBJ2-5, with 9 bases aligning to TRBD1. The starting material was CD8+ T cells from blood, obtained at baseline. The receptor was isolated from a human donor with classical Hodgkin lymphoma. In nucleotide form, the sequence is TGTGCCTGGAGTGTGGGACAGGGTTGGGAGACCCAGTACTTC. It is translated as CAWSVGQGWETQYF.